The 30 T cell receptor beta chains below all came from one sample that was sequenced in a study of cytomegalovirus exposure and HLA in healthy donors. PCR used 60 Vbeta primers and 13 Jbeta primers. Assay: immunoSEQ multiplex PCR; the TCRdb copy retains only in-frame clones and omits some. The sample holds 90,000 to 140,000 clones, around 80% seen once. The sequencing input was PBMCs. These receptors originate from a middle-aged man in good health and CMV-seropositive.

J is TRBJ1-1 and V is TRBV21-1. TRBV21-1 is flagged as a pseudogene. The CDR3 has 15 residues. CDR3 sequence (DNA): TGTGCCAGCAGCCTCTGCGGAAACATGAACACTGAAGCTTTCTTT. Its translation: CASSLCGNMNTEAFF.

V is TRBV18 and J is TRBJ2-7, with D uncertain. Germline V CDR1 and CDR2: KGHSH, LQKENI. V was shortened by 0 bases and J by 3 bases, with 12 bases between the two germline ends. The CDR3 extends over 15 amino acids. CDR3: CASSPPSTASYEQYF. CDR3 DNA sequence: TGTGCCAGCTCACCACCCTCCACAGCAAGCTACGAGCAGTACTTC.

The chain combines TRBV2 with TRBJ1-1, with D hard to call. Germline V gene lookup returns CDR1 SNHLY and CDR2 FYNNEI. Trimming took 8 bases from V and 7 from J, leaving 17 bases between them. The CDR3 loop spans 13 amino acids. In nucleotides, the CDR3 is TGTGCCAGCTTCCTGGAGCCGGCGCATGAAGCTTTCTTT. As protein: CASFLEPAHEAFF.

The CDR3 protein is CASSRDRVGQPQHF. CDR3 nucleotide sequence: TGCGCCAGCAGCCGAGACAGGGTTGGTCAGCCCCAGCATTTT. The chain carries TRBV4-3 and TRBJ1-5; 7 bases are shared with TRBD1. The CDR3 is 14 residues long. The junction had 6 bases not matched to a gene; V was cut back by 4 bases and J by 6 bases. Germline lookup yields CDR1 LGHNA and CDR2 YSLEER.

This clone was observed a handful of times. The chain recombines TRBV14 with TRBJ2-3; 9 bases line up with TRBD2. The CDR3 has 15 amino acids. CDR1 SGHDN and CDR2 FVKESK come from the germline V gene. The trim removed 0 bases at V and 4 bases at J, leaving 2 bases unmatched. In nucleotides, the CDR3 is TGTGCCAGCAGCCAAGATAGGACTAGCGCAGATACGCAGTATTTT. Translation: CASSQDRTSADTQYF.

The chain recombines TRBV6-1 with TRBJ1-1; D is ambiguous. Germline V lookup: CDR1 MNHNS, CDR2 SASEGT. V was pared by 4 bases and J by 1 base, with 7 bases between. CDR3 size: 13 residues. In nucleotides, the CDR3 is TGTGCCAGCAGTGTGCGGGGGAACACTGAAGCTTTCTTT. Translating gives CASSVRGNTEAFF.

The genes are TRBV28 and TRBJ2-6, with no clear D. Per the germline V gene, CDR1 is MDHEN and CDR2 is SYDVKM. The CDR3 has 15 amino acids. With 2 bases removed from V and 2 bases from J, the gap between germline ends came to 7 bases. The CDR3 reads CASSLGVTGANVLTF. For the CDR3, the DNA is TGTGCCAGCAGTTTAGGAGTTACTGGGGCCAACGTCCTGACTTTC.

The chain recombines TRBV9 with TRBJ1-1, with 7 bases fitting TRBD1. The CDR3 length is 15 residues. Germline values: CDR1 SGDLS, CDR2 YYNGEE. V trimming: 4 bases; J trimming: 2 bases; junction bases outside the gene matches: 8. This CDR3 reads CASSPTGQINTEAFF. DNA for the CDR3: TGTGCCAGCAGCCCCACGGGACAGATTAACACTGAAGCTTTCTTT. Full variable domain (missing parts from reference TRBV9 and TRBJ1-1): DSGVTQTPKHLITATGQRVTLRCSPRSGDLSVYWYQQSLDQGLQFLIQYYNGEERAKGNILERFSAQQFPDLHSELNLSSLELGDSALYFCASSPTGQINTEAFFGQGTRLTVV.

The J gene is TRBJ1-2, the V gene TRBV18, with 7 bases lining up with TRBD1. The V and J ends lost 1 base and 4 bases, in that order; junction bases with no gene match: 3. CDR3 length equals 14 residues. Germline CDR1 reads KGHSH; CDR2 reads LQKENI. The CDR3 loop reads CASSPQGQSYGYTF. In DNA form, the CDR3 reads TGTGCCAGCTCACCACAGGGACAGTCCTATGGCTACACCTTC.

V and J are TRBV27 and TRBJ1-4; 7 bases map to TRBD1. Germline values: CDR1 MNHEY, CDR2 SMNVEV (reference sequence). J was trimmed by 1 base and V by 7 bases; bases with no gene match: 9. This CDR3 contains 16 residues. The CDR3 sequence: CASKLGGPLTNEKLFF. The CDR3 DNA reads TGTGCCAGCAAACTAGGGGGCCCCTTAACTAATGAAAAACTGTTTTTT.

V gene TRBV15 combines with J gene TRBJ2-1; D may be TRBD1 (6 bases). V was shortened by 8 bases and J by 3 bases, with 17 bases between the two germline ends. CDR1 and CDR2 from the germline V gene are LNHNV and YYDKDF (reference sequence). There are 15 residues in the CDR3. CDR3 in amino acids: CATGNSEGDYNEQFF. In DNA, the CDR3 is TGTGCCACCGGAAACTCTGAGGGGGACTACAATGAGCAGTTCTTC.

The V call is TRBV6-1, the J call TRBJ2-1; 11 bases are a match to TRBD2. The CDR3 is 14 amino acids. CDR1 is MNHNS and CDR2 is SASEGT in the germline V gene. V lost 11 bases, J lost 8 bases, and 11 bases stayed unmatched. The CDR3 loop reads CAARRLAGGYEQFF. The CDR3 DNA is TGTGCCGCTAGACGGCTAGCGGGGGGTTATGAGCAGTTCTTC.

The chain has TRBV7-6 and TRBJ1-3; D ambiguous. The CDR3 is 15 amino acids. V lost 3 bases and J lost 0, with 9 bases in between. Germline V lookup: CDR1 SGHVS, CDR2 FNYEAQ. This CDR3 is CASSLNSLSGNTIYF. CDR3 DNA sequence: TGTGCCAGCAGCTTGAACAGTCTCTCTGGAAACACCATATATTTT.

The rearrangement links TRBV29-1 to TRBJ1-3, with D perhaps TRBD1 (5 bases). The CDR3 extends over 16 amino acids. Trimming removed 1 base at V and 4 bases at J, with 17 bases between. CDR1 SQVTM and CDR2 ANQGSEA come from the germline V gene. CDR3 protein: CSVEGTFRASGNTIYF. The CDR3 coding sequence is TGCAGCGTTGAAGGCACTTTCAGGGCTTCAGGAAACACCATATATTTT.

For the CDR3, the DNA is TGTGCCAGCAGCAGCGAGGACAATGAGCAGTTCTTC. Protein sequence: CASSSEDNEQFF. The chain uses TRBV5-4 and TRBJ2-1; D gene ambiguous. V was pared by 4 bases and J by 5 bases, with 7 bases between. CDR1 SGHNT and CDR2 YYREEE come from the germline V gene (reference sequence). The CDR3 contains 12 residues. The complete variable domain, with remaining parts taken from reference TRBV5-4 and TRBJ2-1, reads ETGVTQSPTHLIKTRGQQVTLRCSSQSGHNTVSWYQQALGQGPQFIFQYYREEENGRGNFPPRFSGLQFPNYSSELNVNALELDDSALYLCASSSEDNEQFFGPGTRLTVL.

Of note for this clone: This sample includes further DNA sequences coding for the same CDR3. The V gene is TRBV11-3, the J gene TRBJ2-7; a weak D match, TRBD1 (6 bases). This CDR3 is built from 12 residues. V lost 6 bases and J 1 base, leaving 7 bases between the germline ends. The germline CDR1 and CDR2 sequences are SGHNT and YENEEA. The CDR3 sequence is CASRDSSYEQYF. Here the CDR3 DNA reads TGTGCCAGCAGGGACAGTTCCTACGAGCAGTACTTC.

The chain joins TRBV7-2 to TRBJ1-5, with D maybe TRBD1 (6 bases). The CDR3 consists of 15 residues. The germline V gene encodes CDR1 SGHTA and CDR2 FQGNSA. With 4 bases removed from V and 6 bases from J, the gap between germline ends came to 16 bases. CDR3 DNA sequence: TGTGCCAGCAGCTCTCAAACAGGGAACCGTCAGCCCCAGCATTTT. It is translated as CASSSQTGNRQPQHF.

The rearrangement uses TRBV9 and TRBJ2-2, with 10 bases identical to TRBD2. CDR3 length equals 19 residues. Trimming took 4 bases from V and 0 from J; bases not matched to a gene: 12. Germline loops: CDR1 SGDLS, CDR2 YYNGEE. DNA of the CDR3: TGTGCCAGCAGCTCGAGAGGTGCTAGCGGGGGAACGAACACCGGGGAGCTGTTTTTT. The encoded protein is CASSSRGASGGTNTGELFF.

V and J are TRBV9 and TRBJ2-3, with 7 bases aligning to TRBD1. Trimming cost V 3 bases and J 1 base; bases outside gene matches: 8. The germline V gene has CDR1 SGDLS and CDR2 YYNGEE. The length of the CDR3 is 16 residues. The CDR3 sequence is CASSADWDSGTDTQYF. CDR3 in DNA: TGTGCCAGCAGCGCTGACTGGGACAGTGGCACAGATACGCAGTATTTT.

The gene calls are TRBV6-5 and TRBJ2-5; D is perhaps TRBD2 (6 bases). The CDR3 is made up of 16 amino acids. From germline, CDR1 is MNHEY and CDR2 SVGAGI. The germline V and J ends were trimmed by 3 bases and 7 bases, with 21 bases remaining between them. For the CDR3, the DNA is TGTGCCAGCAGTTATATAGCGGAGGATAGAGTAGGGACCCAGTACTTC. This sequence encodes CASSYIAEDRVGTQYF.

This rearrangement joins TRBV2 to TRBJ1-6, with D perhaps matching TRBD1 (6 bases). The CDR3 runs to 15 residues. Looked up from germline, CDR1 is SNHLY and CDR2 is FYNNEI. Trimming left V 6 bases short and J 5 bases short, with 14 bases between. CDR3 coding DNA: TGTGCCAGCAGAGCCCCTCAGGGGAATAATTCACCCCTCCACTTT. Residues: CASRAPQGNNSPLHF.

CDR3 sequence: CATSTDNRVNYGYTF. The CDR3, as DNA: TGTGCCACCAGCACAGATAACAGGGTAAACTATGGCTACACCTTC. This chain connects TRBV15 to TRBJ1-2, with D tentatively TRBD1 (6 bases). The CDR3 consists of 15 residues. The germline V gene has CDR1 LNHNV and CDR2 YYDKDF (reference sequence). The V and J ends lost 4 bases and 2 bases respectively, with 14 bases between them.

The rearrangement links TRBV6-4 to TRBJ1-1, with 9 positions matching TRBD1. CDR1 and CDR2 from the germline V gene are MRHNA and SNTAGT. The CDR3 contains 15 residues. V lost 6 bases to trimming and J lost 0 bases; unmatched junction nucleotides: 5. The CDR3, as DNA: TGTGCCAGCAGCGAGACAGGGGGGATGAACACTGAAGCTTTCTTT. It yields the protein CASSETGGMNTEAFF.

The V and J genes are TRBV30 and TRBJ1-3; 7 bases align to TRBD1. This CDR3 is built from 13 residues. Losses at the gene ends were 5 bases for V and 3 bases for J; bases not matched to a gene: 4. Per the germline V gene, CDR1 is GTSNPN and CDR2 is SVGIG (reference sequence). CDR3 bases: TGTGCCTGGTTGGGACAGATTGGAAACACCATATATTTT. Amino acid sequence: CAWLGQIGNTIYF. The whole variable domain, filled in from reference TRBV30 and TRBJ1-3, reads SQTIHQWPATLVQPVGSPLSLECTVEGTSNPNLYWYRQAAGRGLQLLFYSVGIGQISSEVPQNLSASRPQDRQFILSSKKLLLSDSGFYLCAWLGQIGNTIYFGEGSWLTVV.

The rearrangement links TRBV4-3 to TRBJ1-2; D uncertain. Germline CDR1 reads LGHNA; CDR2 reads YSLEER. This CDR3 is 15 amino acids long. V lost 3 bases to trimming and J lost 8 bases, with 19 bases between them. CDR3 DNA sequence: TGCGCCAGCAGCCAGTCCAACGTCGGGGTCGGAGGCTACACCTTC. Encoded protein: CASSQSNVGVGGYTF.

The J gene is TRBJ1-1, the V gene TRBV29-1; 9 bases align to TRBD1. The CDR3 runs 13 residues. Per the germline V gene, CDR1 is SQVTM and CDR2 is ANQGSEA. Trimming at V came to 3 bases and at J to 4 bases, leaving 3 bases not matched to a gene. DNA for the CDR3: TGCAGCGTTGACGAGACAGGGGGCACTGAAGCTTTCTTT. This translates into CSVDETGGTEAFF.

V is TRBV5-4 and J is TRBJ1-1; D perhaps matches TRBD1 (5 bases). The CDR3 runs 15 residues. Per germline, CDR1 SGHNT and CDR2 YYREEE (reference sequence). Trimming stripped 4 bases from V and 4 bases from J, with 17 bases between. CDR3 residues: CASSILDIGGTEAFF. CDR3 nucleotide sequence: TGTGCCAGCAGCATACTGGACATCGGCGGCACTGAAGCTTTCTTT. The full variable domain, its missing parts supplied by reference TRBV5-4 and TRBJ1-1, is ETGVTQSPTHLIKTRGQQVTLRCSSQSGHNTVSWYQQALGQGPQFIFQYYREEENGRGNFPPRFSGLQFPNYSSELNVNALELDDSALYLCASSILDIGGTEAFFGQGTRLTVV.

The genes are TRBV6-5 and TRBJ2-3, with TRBD2 matching over 11 bases. Germline V lookup: CDR1 MNHEY, CDR2 SVGAGI. The length of the CDR3 is 15 residues. The junction had 4 bases not matched to a gene; V was cut back by 6 bases and J by 2 bases. The CDR3 spells CASRTGLAVTDTQYF. The CDR3 nucleotides are TGTGCCAGCAGGACGGGACTAGCGGTCACAGATACGCAGTATTTT.

The chain combines TRBV5-6 with TRBJ2-7; the match to TRBD1 covers 7 bases. V was clipped by 4 bases and J by 2 bases; unmatched bases: 3. This CDR3 region has 13 residues. The germline gives CDR1 SGHDT, CDR2 YYEEEE. CDR3 sequence: CASSTTGTYEQYF. CDR3 in DNA: TGTGCCAGCAGCACGACAGGGACCTACGAGCAGTACTTC.

The chain has TRBV7-2 and TRBJ2-5; TRBD2 aligns across 9 bases. The J call is uncertain, as TRBJ2-7 better fits the DNA end. Germline V lookup: CDR1 SGHTA, CDR2 FQGNSA. The length of the CDR3 is 15 residues. The CDR3 region has the DNA TGTGCCAGCAGCTTAAGGCGGGGGGGTGACTACGAGCAGTACTTC. It encodes CASSLRRGGDYEQYF.